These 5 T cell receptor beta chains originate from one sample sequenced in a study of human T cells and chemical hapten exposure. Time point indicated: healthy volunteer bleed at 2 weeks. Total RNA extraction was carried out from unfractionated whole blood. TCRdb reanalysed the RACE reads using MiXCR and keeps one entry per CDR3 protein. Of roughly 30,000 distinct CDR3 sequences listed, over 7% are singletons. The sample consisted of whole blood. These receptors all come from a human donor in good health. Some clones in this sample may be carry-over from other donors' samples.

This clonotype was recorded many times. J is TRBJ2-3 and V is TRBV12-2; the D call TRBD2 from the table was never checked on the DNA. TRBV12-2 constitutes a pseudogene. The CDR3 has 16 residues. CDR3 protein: CASRLAGLAHTDTQYF. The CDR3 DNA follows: TGTGCAAGTCGCTTAGCGGGACTAGCGCACACAGATACGCAGTATTTT.

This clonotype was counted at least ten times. The CDR3 DNA follows: TGCAGTGCTCCTCTCCCGGGACTAGCGGGGTCTGGGGGGCAGTTCTTC. This encodes CSAPLPGLAGSGGQFF. The rearrangement uses TRBV20-1 and TRBJ2-1; 13 bases match TRBD2. Germline trimming cut 5 bases from V and 12 bases from J; bases unmatched to any gene: 16. Germline CDR1 and CDR2: DFQATT and SNEGSKA (reference sequence). The CDR3 is 16 residues long.

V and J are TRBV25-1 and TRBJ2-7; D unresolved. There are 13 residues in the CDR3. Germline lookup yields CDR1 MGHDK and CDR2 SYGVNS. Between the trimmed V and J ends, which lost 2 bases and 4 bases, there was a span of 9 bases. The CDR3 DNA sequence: TGTGCCAGCAGTGAAGTGGATGGGTACGAGCAGTACTTC. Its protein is CASSEVDGYEQYF.

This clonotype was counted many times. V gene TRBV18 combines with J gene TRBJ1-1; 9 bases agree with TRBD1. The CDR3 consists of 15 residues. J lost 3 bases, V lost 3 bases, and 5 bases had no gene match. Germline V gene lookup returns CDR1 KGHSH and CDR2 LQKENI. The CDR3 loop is CASSPTQGAYTEAFF. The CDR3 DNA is TGTGCCAGCTCACCGACACAGGGGGCCTACACTGAAGCTTTCTTT. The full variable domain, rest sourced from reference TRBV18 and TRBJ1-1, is NAGVMQNPRHLVRRRGQEARLRCSPMKGHSHVYWYRQLPEEGLKFMVYLQKENIIDESGMPKERFSAEFPKEGPSILRIQQVVRGDSAAYFCASSPTQGAYTEAFFGQGTRLTVV.

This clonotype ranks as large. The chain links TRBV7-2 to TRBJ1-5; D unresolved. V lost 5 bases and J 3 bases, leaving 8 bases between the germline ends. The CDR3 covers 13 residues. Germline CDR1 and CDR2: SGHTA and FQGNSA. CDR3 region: CASSDELNQPQHF. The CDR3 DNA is TGTGCCAGCAGCGACGAGCTCAATCAGCCCCAGCATTTT.